One TCR beta chain is described in this entry. No antigen is known for it. 13 Jbeta primers and 60 Vbeta primers were used for the PCR. TCRdb's table, derived via immunoSEQ multiplex PCR, lists solely in-frame clones and lacks some. This sample carries 150,000 to 200,000 clones, around 75% of them seen once, and the ten largest clones take around 4.6%. V dropped 7 bases and J dropped 1; count of bases not matched to a gene: 10. Looked up from germline, CDR1 is MNHNY and CDR2 is SVGAGI (reference sequence). The CDR3 consists of 16 residues. The data are from a study of cytomegalovirus exposure and HLA in healthy donors. Study observations and caveats: 150 or so TCR beta chains were listed as cytomegalovirus-associated.

Specimen: PBMCs. V is TRBV6-6 and J is TRBJ2-1; 7 nucleotides line up with TRBD2. The clonotype originates from a man between 18 and 29 years old in good health and CMV-seropositive. CDR3 sequence (DNA): TGTGCCAGCACCCGGGGGGAGGGTAAGTCCTACAATGAGCAGTTCTTC. Its translation: CASTRGEGKSYNEQFF.